Below, 15 T cell receptor beta chains from the same sample are listed, as sequenced in a study of T cell responses to AZD1222 COVID-19 vaccine. The protocol was immunoSEQ multiplex PCR, while the TCRdb copy is restricted to in-frame clones and leaves out a portion. The sample holds about 140,000 clones, about 90% seen once. The sample in question was peripheral blood, obtained on day 0 of AZD1222 vaccination. These receptors all stem from an adult in good health.

The chain links TRBV7-2 to TRBJ1-1; the D is unclear. The CDR3 extends over 14 amino acids. V was shortened by 3 bases and J by 1 base, with 9 bases between the two germline ends. Germline CDR1 is SGHTA and CDR2 is FQGNSA. Written as DNA, the CDR3 is TGTGCCAGCAGCTTTTCAACATCGAACACTGAAGCTTTCTTT. It yields the protein CASSFSTSNTEAFF.

CDR3 in amino acids: CASSLGRSIYNEQFF. In DNA form, the CDR3 reads TGTGCCAGCAGCTTAGGTCGCTCCATCTACAATGAGCAGTTCTTC. The V and J genes are TRBV7-9 and TRBJ2-1, with D hard to call. This CDR3 has 15 amino acids. V was shortened by 1 base and J by 3 bases, with 10 bases between the two germline ends. Germline CDR1 and CDR2: SEHNR and FQNEAQ (reference sequence).

V and J are TRBV19 and TRBJ1-1; no definite D call. Germline assignment: CDR1 LNHDA and CDR2 SQIVND (reference sequence). The CDR3 extends over 13 amino acids. Trimming took off 3 bases at V and 1 base at J, with 6 bases between the two ends. CDR3 sequence: CASSIYANTEAFF. CDR3 coding DNA: TGTGCCAGTAGTATTTATGCGAACACTGAAGCTTTCTTT.

The chain couples TRBV5-6 to TRBJ2-5; D gene unclear. V shed 4 bases and J shed 3 bases, with 13 bases lying between them. The CDR3 has 14 residues. The germline V gene has CDR1 SGHDT and CDR2 YYEEEE. Written as DNA, the CDR3 is TGTGCCAGCAGCCGTAATTACCGGGAAGAGACCCAGTACTTC. It specifies CASSRNYREETQYF.

This clone was seen just once. The V call is TRBV19, the J call TRBJ2-2; a possible D gene is TRBD1 (5 bases). V was pared by 3 bases and J by 3 bases, with 17 bases between. This CDR3 region has 17 residues. The germline V gene encodes CDR1 LNHDA and CDR2 SQIVND (reference sequence). The DNA of the CDR3 is TGTGCCAGTAGTATTCGAATAGGGGTAGCCGACACCGGGGAGCTGTTTTTT. Residues: CASSIRIGVADTGELFF.

The chain is built from TRBV19 and TRBJ1-1, with D perhaps matching TRBD1 (5 bases). The CDR3 contains 13 residues. V was cut by 6 bases and J by 2 bases, with 10 bases left in between. Germline CDR1 reads LNHDA; CDR2 reads SQIVND (reference sequence). The CDR3 reads CASRDKGNTEAFF. DNA of the CDR3: TGTGCCAGTAGGGACAAGGGCAACACTGAAGCTTTCTTT.

This CDR3 is CASSYSANTEAFF. The CDR3 DNA sequence: TGTGCCAGCAGTTACTCAGCCAACACTGAAGCTTTCTTT. This sequence joins TRBV6-5 and TRBJ1-1, with no clear D. The germline V gene encodes CDR1 MNHEY and CDR2 SVGAGI. V lost 0 bases, J lost 2 bases, and 4 bases lay in between. This CDR3 region has 13 residues.

The rearrangement uses TRBV6-2 or TRBV6-3 and TRBJ1-1, with TRBD1 identical over 7 bases. This CDR3 comprises 14 residues. Germline V lookup: CDR1 MNHEY, CDR2 SVGEGT. The V and J ends lost 6 bases and 6 bases, in that order; junction bases with no gene match: 10. CDR3 in amino acids: CASSHDREIAEAFF. The CDR3 nucleotides are TGTGCCAGCAGCCACGACAGGGAGATCGCTGAAGCTTTCTTT.

This chain connects TRBV5-1 to TRBJ2-5, with 11 bases that match TRBD2. The V gene's germline CDR1 is SGHRS and CDR2 YFSETQ. This CDR3 is 14 amino acids long. V lost 4 bases, J lost 1 base, and 0 bases stayed unmatched. CDR3 protein: CASSTSGSQETQYF. In nucleotides, the CDR3 is TGCGCCAGCAGCACTAGCGGGAGCCAAGAGACCCAGTACTTC.

As regards this clone: Distinct nucleotide sequences in the sample also encode this CDR3. V and J are TRBV19 and TRBJ1-5, with 8 bases matching TRBD1. The CDR3 extends over 16 amino acids. V lost 1 base, J lost 7 bases, and 9 bases stayed unmatched. The germline V gene encodes CDR1 LNHDA and CDR2 SQIVND (reference sequence). CDR3 region: CASSIGAGGNQQPQHF. The CDR3 nucleotides read TGTGCCAGTAGTATAGGCGCAGGGGGCAATCAACAGCCCCAGCATTTT.

In the case of this clone: One junction end does not reproduce the germline sequence, and a read error may be involved. V and J are TRBV24-1 and TRBJ2-7; D remains ambiguous. The CDR3 spans 13 residues. CDR1 and CDR2 (germline): KGHDR, SFDVKD. The chain's CDR3 is CATSDVNIYGQYF. Written as DNA, the CDR3 is TGTGCCACCAGTGATGTAAATATCTACGGGCAGTACTTC.

This chain joins TRBV18 and TRBJ2-2; 11 positions agree with TRBD2. V lost 1 base, J lost 2 bases, and 12 bases stayed unmatched. The germline CDR1 and CDR2 sequences are KGHSH and LQKENI. The CDR3 has 20 amino acids. In DNA form, the CDR3 reads TGTGCCAGCTCACCACTGAGCCTAGCGGGAGGCCCACAAAACACCGGGGAGCTGTTTTTT. Its translation: CASSPLSLAGGPQNTGELFF.

This chain uses TRBV4-3 with TRBJ1-6; D is uncertain. Trimming left V 0 bases short and J 7 bases short, with 13 bases between. The CDR3 length is 16 residues. The V gene's germline CDR1 is LGHNA and CDR2 YSLEER. CDR3 in amino acids: CASSQDEYYGNSPLHF. Here the CDR3 DNA reads TGCGCCAGCAGCCAAGATGAGTATTACGGAAATTCACCCCTCCACTTT.

As regards this clone: The junction shows a germline mismatch at one end, possibly a read error. The sample holds other DNA sequences that translate to the same CDR3. The chain has TRBV18 and TRBJ1-1, with D unresolved. This CDR3 is built from 14 residues. Germline V gene sequence: CDR1 KGHSH, CDR2 LQKENI. The CDR3 nucleotides read TGTGCCAGCTCACCAGGTAACGGGAACACTGAAGCCTTCTTT. Translation gives CASSPGNGNTEAFF.

This chain uses TRBV6-4 with TRBJ2-1, with unresolved D. Germline V gene lookup returns CDR1 MRHNA and CDR2 SNTAGT. V was trimmed by 4 bases and J by 0 bases, leaving 10 bases between them. The CDR3 runs to 15 residues. The CDR3 loop reads CASSAESSSYNEQFF. The CDR3 DNA sequence: TGTGCCAGCAGTGCAGAGTCGAGCTCCTACAATGAGCAGTTCTTC.